Listed below are T cell receptor beta chains from one sample, sequenced in a study of T cell responses to AZD1222 COVID-19 vaccine. The data were produced by immunoSEQ multiplex PCR, yet TCRdb's version contains in-frame clones alone and is incomplete. The table shows about 75,000 clones, with about nine tenths occurring only once. Source: peripheral blood, taken 28 days after the second AZD1222 dose. All receptors derive from an adult who received the AZD1222 COVID-19 vaccine. The CDR3 runs from the conserved cysteine through the conserved F or W. D genes are given only for firm matches. For some rows the clone size is stated as once, few or many, or as a class when expanded; others skip it.

J | V | size | D | DNA | CDR3
TRBJ2-2 | TRBV4-1 | NA | TRBD1 | TGCGCCAGCAGCCAAGAGTCGCAGTCCCGGACAGGGAGAAACGGGGAGCTGTTTTTT | CASSQESQSRTGRNGELFF
TRBJ1-4 | TRBV7-9 | NA | NA | TGTGCCAGCAGCTTGACCCGGGGGGAAAAACTGTTTTTT | CASSLTRGEKLFF
TRBJ1-2 | TRBV28 | NA | NA | TGTGCCAGCACCCACTCCCGAGGAATTAGCTATGGCTACACCTTC | CASTHSRGISYGYTF
TRBJ2-1 | TRBV5-1 | NA | NA | TGCGCCAGCAGCTTGGGTTTGAGCTCCTACAATGAGCAGTTCTTC | CASSLGLSSYNEQFF
TRBJ2-1 | TRBV7-8 | NA | TRBD1 | TGTGCCAGCAGCTTAGTGGGGGACAGGTACAATGAGCAGTTCTTC | CASSLVGDRYNEQFF
TRBJ1-2 | TRBV9 | NA | NA | TGTGCCAGCAGCGTAGTCTCCCTTCCGGGTCCCGAGGGCTACACCTTC | CASSVVSLPGPEGYTF
TRBJ2-5 | TRBV11-2 | once | NA | TGTGCCAGCAGCTTAGGGGCAGCGCAAGAGACCCAGTACTTC | CASSLGAAQETQYF
TRBJ2-1 | TRBV5-6 | once | NA | TGTGCCAGCAGCTTGGGGCAACTCACTGAGCAGTTCTTC | CASSLGQLTEQFF
TRBJ2-3 | TRBV10-3 | NA | NA | TGTGCCATCAGCAAGGACCCGGACACAGATACGCAGTATTTT | CAISKDPDTDTQYF
TRBJ1-1 | TRBV28 | NA | NA | TGTGCCAGCAGAGAGGGGTTCCACACTGAAGCTTTCTTT | CASREGFHTEAFF
TRBJ2-7 | TRBV19 | NA | NA | TGTGCCAGTAGTATAGATCCGCGAGGAACCTACGAGCAGTACTTC | CASSIDPRGTYEQYF